A selection of T cell receptor beta chains follows, all from one sample in a study of cytomegalovirus exposure and HLA in healthy donors. Sequencing was performed with immunoSEQ multiplex PCR; in TCRdb, only in-frame clones are kept and a portion is missing. The table has 120,000 or so clones, about a sixth seen once. The sample consisted of PBMCs. The source of these receptors is a female donor in good health and CMV-seropositive. Both conserved end residues are part of each CDR3. The D gene is left open where the match is weak. Where a row states a size, it is once, few, many or the class of an expanded clone; other rows omit it.

D gene	CDR3 length	V gene	J gene	clone size	CDR3 protein	CDR3 DNA
.	15	TRBV7-9	TRBJ1-2	few	CASSSPGPRKRGYTF	TGTGCCAGCAGCTCGCCGGGTCCAAGAAAGAGGGGCTACACCTTC
.	15	TRBV9	TRBJ1-3	.	CASSVGTLDGNTIYF	TGTGCCAGCAGCGTAGGGACACTGGATGGAAACACCATATATTTT
.	15	TRBV7-2	TRBJ2-7	.	CASSLNRRYSYEQYF	TGTGCCAGCAGCTTAAACAGGCGTTACTCCTACGAGCAGTACTTC
TRBD2	15	TRBV9	TRBJ2-3	.	CASSALAGVTDTQYF	TGTGCCAGCAGCGCCCTAGCGGGAGTGACAGATACGCAGTATTTT
TRBD1	14	TRBV28	TRBJ1-2	.	CASSGLDRVYGYTF	TGTGCCAGCAGTGGCCTGGACAGGGTCTATGGCTACACCTTC
.	16	TRBV18	TRBJ1-3	.	CASSPASSGAGNTIYF	TGTGCCAGCTCACCGGCCTCGAGCGGCGCCGGAAACACCATATATTTT
.	11	TRBV28	TRBJ2-3	few	CASSTRDTQYF	TGTGCCAGCAGTACCAGGGATACGCAGTATTTT
.	13	TRBV7-2	TRBJ1-2	.	CASSLAYGGGYTF	TGTGCCAGCAGCTTAGCCTACGGCGGCGGCTACACCTTC
.	16	TRBV11-2	TRBJ2-5	.	CASSLVGGGYQETQYF	TGTGCCAGCAGCTTAGTAGGCGGAGGGTACCAAGAGACCCAGTACTTC
TRBD1	13	TRBV30	TRBJ1-1	few	CARQTQGNTEAFF	TGTGCCCGTCAAACACAGGGGAATACTGAAGCTTTCTTT
TRBD2	18	TRBV30	TRBJ2-1	.	CAWSTFKSGLAGGPVQFF	TGTGCCTGGAGTACCTTCAAATCTGGACTAGCGGGAGGGCCGGTGCAGTTCTTC
.	13	TRBV21-1	TRBJ1-2	.	CASSRGGNYGYTF	TGTGCCAGCAGTCGCGGGGGCAACTATGGCTACACCTTC
TRBD1	14	TRBV7-2	TRBJ2-7	few	CASSQRTGTYEQYF	TGTGCCAGCAGCCAACGGACAGGAACCTACGAGCAGTACTTC
TRBD1	15	TRBV6-5	TRBJ2-4	.	CASSYSGTVENIQYF	TGTGCCAGCAGTTACTCCGGGACAGTCGAAAACATTCAGTACTTC
.	11	TRBV11-2	TRBJ1-3	.	CASSPRDTIYF	TGTGCCAGCAGCCCACGCGACACCATATATTTT
TRBD2	13	TRBV7-9	TRBJ2-1	.	CASQRESYNEQFF	TGTGCCAGCCAGCGGGAGTCCTACAATGAGCAGTTCTTC
TRBD1	15	TRBV6-6	TRBJ1-5	.	CASTKQGGSNQPQHF	TGTGCCAGCACTAAACAGGGGGGTAGCAATCAGCCCCAGCATTTT
.	11	TRBV5-6	TRBJ2-1	few	CASSVDSEQFF	TGTGCCAGCAGCGTCGACAGTGAGCAGTTCTTC
TRBD2	12	TRBV5-1	TRBJ2-7	few	CASSLVAGEQYF	TGCGCCAGCAGCTTGGTAGCGGGAGAGCAGTACTTC
.	15	TRBV19	TRBJ1-1	few	CASSSQGVWGTEAFF	TGTGCCAGTAGTTCACAGGGAGTGTGGGGCACTGAAGCTTTCTTT
TRBD1	14	TRBV4-3	TRBJ1-1	.	CASSPDRMNTEAFF	TGCGCCAGCAGCCCGGACAGGATGAACACTGAAGCTTTCTTT
TRBD1	16	TRBV28	TRBJ1-2	.	CASRVPGQGTNYGYTF	TGTGCCAGCAGGGTCCCGGGACAGGGAACTAACTATGGCTACACCTTC
.	16	TRBV7-2	TRBJ1-5	.	CASSLGVLGGNQPQHF	TGTGCCAGCAGCTTAGGGGTTTTGGGCGGCAATCAGCCCCAGCATTTT
.	18	TRBV21-1	TRBJ1-2	.	CASSNIAGQIRSNYGYTF	TGTGCCAGCAGCAATATAGCAGGACAGATCCGATCTAACTATGGCTACACCTTC
TRBD2	21	TRBV5-1	TRBJ2-3	.	CASSLAGVVAGGPDTTDTQYF	TGCGCCAGCAGCTTGGCGGGGGTGGTAGCGGGAGGGCCTGATACCACAGATACGCAGTATTTT
TRBD2	18	TRBV4-1	TRBJ2-3	.	CASSRGLAGDGREDTQYF	TGCGCCAGCAGCCGAGGACTAGCGGGAGACGGACGGGAAGATACGCAGTATTTT
TRBD1	16	TRBV2	TRBJ1-5	.	CASSELGQGGNQPQHF	TGTGCCAGCAGTGAATTGGGACAGGGTGGCAATCAGCCCCAGCATTTT
.	14	TRBV7-2	TRBJ1-1	.	CASSRTGMSTEAFF	TGTGCCAGCAGCCGTACAGGGATGTCTACTGAAGCTTTCTTT
.	13	TRBV5-8	TRBJ1-2	few	CASSLAGSYGYTF	TGTGCCAGCAGCTTGGCGGGGAGCTATGGCTACACCTTC
TRBD1	16	TRBV5-8	TRBJ2-7	.	CASRSLGGQGADEQYF	TGTGCCAGCAGGTCTCTAGGGGGACAGGGGGCGGACGAGCAGTACTTC
.	13	TRBV2	TRBJ1-2	few	CASSPQGIYGYTF	TGTGCCAGCAGTCCACAGGGAATCTATGGCTACACCTTC
.	14	TRBV27	TRBJ2-5	.	CASSLMGGVETQYF	TGTGCCAGCAGTTTAATGGGGGGTGTGGAGACCCAGTACTTC
TRBD1	15	TRBV28	TRBJ1-6	.	CASIMGDRINSPLHF	TGTGCCAGCATCATGGGGGACAGGATCAATTCACCCCTCCACTTT
.	12	TRBV7-2	TRBJ2-7	.	CASSRSSYEQYF	TGTGCCAGCAGCCGTAGCTCCTACGAGCAGTACTTC
TRBD2	16	TRBV5-1	TRBJ2-1	few	CASSLVLAGSYNEQFF	TGCGCCAGCAGCTTGGTCCTAGCGGGGAGTTACAATGAGCAGTTCTTC
.	13	TRBV29-1	TRBJ2-5	few	CSVEQQRRETQYF	TGCAGCGTTGAACAGCAGAGGAGAGAGACCCAGTACTTC
.	12	TRBV29-1	TRBJ2-3	few	CSVEASSDTQYF	TGCAGCGTTGAGGCCTCCTCAGATACGCAGTATTTT
.	15	TRBV4-3	TRBJ1-1	.	CASSQDSAGALEAFF	TGCGCCAGCAGCCAAGATTCGGCGGGGGCCCTTGAAGCTTTCTTT
.	12	TRBV5-6	TRBJ2-7	few	CASSLTGYEQYF	TGTGCCAGCAGCTTAACAGGGTACGAGCAGTACTTC
.	14	TRBV7-6	TRBJ2-7	.	CASSLGDNSYEQYF	TGTGCCAGCAGCTTAGGGGACAACTCCTACGAGCAGTACTTC
.	13	TRBV29-1	TRBJ1-2	few	CSVGDTANYGYTF	TGCAGCGTCGGGGACACCGCTAACTATGGCTACACCTTC
.	14	TRBV15	TRBJ2-7	few	CATSLERSSYEQYF	TGTGCCACCAGTTTGGAGAGATCCTCCTACGAGCAGTACTTC
TRBD2	12	TRBV2	TRBJ2-3	few	CASTSGGDTQYF	TGTGCCAGCACCTCGGGGGGGGATACGCAGTATTTT
.	12	TRBV10-3	TRBJ1-1	.	CAISDADTEAFF	TGTGCCATCAGTGATGCAGACACTGAAGCTTTCTTT
TRBD2	17	TRBV5-1	TRBJ2-5	few	CASSLEPGLAAQETQYF	TGCGCCAGCAGCTTGGAACCGGGACTAGCGGCACAAGAGACCCAGTACTTC